This T cell receptor (beta chain) was sequenced for a study of long-term antiretroviral therapy in people with HIV. Every donor contributed at least one pre-ART and at least two post-ART PBMC samples. Trimming stripped 5 bases from V and 5 bases from J, with 12 bases between. The CDR3 totals 13 residues. Germline-derived CDR1 and CDR2 are SGHTA and FQGNSA. Survey-level resolution applied to immunoSEQ assay v3.0. Some clones are missing from TCRdb's copy, which holds only in-frame ones; the method was immunoSEQ multiplex PCR. The sample lists 25,000 to 35,000 clones, 80% to 95% seen once, with 4% to 5.5% in the top ten.

Sequences were derived from unsorted PBMCs, sampled 5.2 years after starting antiretroviral therapy. V is TRBV7-2 and J is TRBJ1-1; D is unclear. This TCR was recovered from a woman aged 40 to 50 with HIV. The CDR3 DNA sequence: TGTGCCAGCAGCCTACACGGTACGACTGAAGCTTTCTTT. Translated: CASSLHGTTEAFF.